This TCR beta chain was profiled in a study of CD8 T cells in ankylosing spondylitis. Points from the study as a whole: Blood of patients with ankylosing spondylitis appeared to be characterized by a TCR beta motif of 8 or 9 highly homologous variants. Disease-linked clones reportedly showed significant enrichment in matched ankylosing spondylitis synovial fluid. Some motif variants were previously reported in reactive arthritis synovial fluid and blood.

The V gene's germline CDR1 is DFQATT and CDR2 SNEGSKA (reference sequence). The CDR3 is 12 amino acids. Details on this clonotype: Its antigen is unidentified. An end of the junction does not agree with germline; a read error may underlie this.

Library preparation for TCR beta used quantitative 5'-RACE with molecular barcodes. One entry per CDR3 protein, called by TCRdb with MiXCR from the 5' RACE reads. Here the sample spans fewer than 350,000 distinct CDR3 sequences, roughly 11% being singletons. The receptor was isolated from a female donor with ankylosing spondylitis or in good health (not recorded which). The J gene is TRBJ2-5, the V gene TRBV20-1; D is possibly TRBD2 (5 bases). Sequenced material: blood, either unsorted or a sorted T cell fraction (not recorded which). The CDR3 spells CSARDSLETKYF. CDR3 DNA: TGCAGTGCTAGGGACTCCTTGGAGACCAAGTACTTC.